The 8 T cell receptor beta chains given below trace back to one sample, sequenced in a study of blood T cell repertoires in COVID-19. Only in-frame clones appear in the TCRdb table, and some are missing; sequencing was by immunoSEQ multiplex PCR. Of about 52,000 clones in the sample, roughly nine tenths were seen once. The sample taken for sequencing was peripheral blood. These TCRs come from a man at least 80 years old with active or convalescent COVID-19.

The chain combines TRBV19 with TRBJ2-1, with D possibly matching TRBD1 (6 bases). The germline V gene encodes CDR1 LNHDA and CDR2 SQIVND (reference sequence). V shed 6 bases and J shed 3 bases, with 15 bases lying between them. The CDR3 has 15 amino acids. The CDR3 DNA is TGTGCCAGTAGCTTTACCGGGACAAACTACAATGAGCAGTTCTTC. Amino acids: CASSFTGTNYNEQFF.

This rearrangement joins TRBV5-4 to TRBJ2-1, with TRBD2 matching 7 bases. The trim removed 0 bases at V and 3 bases at J, leaving 3 bases unmatched. CDR1 is SGHNT, CDR2 YYREEE, per germline (reference sequence). CDR3 length: 15 amino acids. In DNA form, the CDR3 reads TGTGCCAGCAGCTTGGGTCGGGAGGTCTACAATGAGCAGTTCTTC. Translation: CASSLGREVYNEQFF.

This rearrangement joins TRBV19 to TRBJ1-5; D might be TRBD1 (5 bases). Germline lookup yields CDR1 LNHDA and CDR2 SQIVND (reference sequence). This CDR3 is built from 15 residues. The ends were cut back, 4 bases at V and 0 bases at J, with 10 bases in the middle. In DNA, the CDR3 is TGTGCCAGTAGTAGGACACCTACTAGCAATCAGCCCCAGCATTTT. This sequence encodes CASSRTPTSNQPQHF.

The chain is built from TRBV28 and TRBJ1-5, with 10 bases aligning to TRBD1. The CDR3 loop spans 18 amino acids. V shed 7 bases and J 0 bases; nucleotides not matched to a gene: 12. Germline V gives CDR1 MDHEN, CDR2 SYDVKM. The DNA of the CDR3 is TGTGCCAGCATTCCCGGACAGGGGGTGTTAAATAGCAATCAGCCCCAGCATTTT. Translation: CASIPGQGVLNSNQPQHF.

The chain joins TRBV4-3 to TRBJ1-3; 8 bases map to TRBD1. The J segment lost 3 bases and the V segment lost 1 base, leaving 17 bases of the junction unmatched. The CDR3 runs 20 residues. The germline V gene encodes CDR1 LGHNA and CDR2 YSLEER. The CDR3 loop reads CASSQVIYGQGSIGGNTIYF. CDR3 DNA sequence: TGCGCCAGCAGCCAAGTAATTTACGGACAGGGAAGTATAGGTGGAAACACCATATATTTT.

The rearrangement joins TRBV7-3 to TRBJ2-3, with 11 positions matching TRBD2. Germline values: CDR1 SGHTA, CDR2 FQGTGA. V lost 5 bases and J lost 0; bases outside the gene matches: 13. CDR3 size: 19 residues. The DNA of the CDR3 is TGTGCCAGCAGCCGAATCCCCACGACTAGCGGGGCTAGCACAGATACGCAGTATTTT. Translation gives CASSRIPTTSGASTDTQYF.

The rearrangement links TRBV5-1 to TRBJ2-7; 8 bases fit TRBD2. V shed 4 bases and J 0 bases; nucleotides not matched to a gene: 9. CDR1 is SGHRS, CDR2 YFSETQ, per germline. The CDR3 is made up of 16 amino acids. DNA of the CDR3: TGCGCCAGCAGCACCTTAGCGGGAACGGTCTCCTACGAGCAGTACTTC. Its translation: CASSTLAGTVSYEQYF.

This clone was detected only once. This specimen includes other DNA sequences encoding the same CDR3. The chain couples TRBV7-2 to TRBJ1-5, with 8 bases aligning to TRBD1. The CDR3 extends over 13 amino acids. Unmatched junction bases numbered 2, after V lost 5 bases and J lost 5 bases. The germline CDR1 and CDR2 sequences are SGHTA and FQGNSA. In DNA, the CDR3 is TGTGCCAGCAGCCCACAGGGGGATCAGCCCCAGCATTTT. Its translation: CASSPQGDQPQHF.